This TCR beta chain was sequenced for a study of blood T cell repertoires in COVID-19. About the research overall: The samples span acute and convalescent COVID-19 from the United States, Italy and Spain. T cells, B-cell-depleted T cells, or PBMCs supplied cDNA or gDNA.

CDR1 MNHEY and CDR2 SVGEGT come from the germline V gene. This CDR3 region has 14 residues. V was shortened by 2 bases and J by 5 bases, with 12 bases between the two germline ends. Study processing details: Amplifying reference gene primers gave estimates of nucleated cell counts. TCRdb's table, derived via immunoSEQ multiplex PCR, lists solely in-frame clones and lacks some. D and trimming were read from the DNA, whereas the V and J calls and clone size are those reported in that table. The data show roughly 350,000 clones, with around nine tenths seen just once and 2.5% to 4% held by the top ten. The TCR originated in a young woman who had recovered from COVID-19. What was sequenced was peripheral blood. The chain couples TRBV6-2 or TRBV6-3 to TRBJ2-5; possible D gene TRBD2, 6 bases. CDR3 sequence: CASSYAGIEETQYF. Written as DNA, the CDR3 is TGTGCCAGCAGTTACGCGGGAATCGAGGAGACCCAGTACTTC.